One and the same sample provided the 19 T cell receptor beta chains below, sequenced in a study of cytotoxic CD8 clonotypes in ibrutinib-treated CLL. Profiling relied on immunoSEQ multiplex PCR, and the TCRdb table lists in-frame clones only, not all of them. The table has some 70,000 clones, roughly two thirds seen once. Sequenced here: PBMCs, sampled after 12 months of ibrutinib treatment. These receptors were taken from a human donor with chronic lymphocytic leukemia.

The chain couples TRBV6-6 to TRBJ2-2, with D perhaps matching TRBD1 or TRBD2 (5 bases each). This CDR3 comprises 16 residues. Trimming left V 0 bases short and J 3 bases short, with 11 bases between. Germline V gives CDR1 MNHNY, CDR2 SVGAGI (reference sequence). CDR3 nucleotides: TGTGCCAGCAGTTACTCGTCGGGGACCCACACCGGGGAGCTGTTTTTT. Amino acids: CASSYSSGTHTGELFF.

The chain uses TRBV19 and TRBJ1-2; D is unresolved. V was shortened by 9 bases and J by 4 bases, with 9 bases between the two germline ends. This CDR3 is built from 11 residues. Germline V gene lookup returns CDR1 LNHDA and CDR2 SQIVND (reference sequence). The CDR3 bases are TGTGCCAGCGGGATCCTCTATGGCTACACCTTC. Amino acid sequence: CASGILYGYTF.

The table lists this clone with a few counts. In DNA, the CDR3 is TGTGCCAGCAGCTTGGCCAGGGTAGCGGATGAGCAGTTCTTC. This translates into CASSLARVADEQFF. The V and J genes are TRBV11-3 and TRBJ2-1; D may be TRBD2 (6 bases). This CDR3 is built from 14 residues. CDR1 SGHNT and CDR2 YENEEA come from the germline V gene. V shed 3 bases and J shed 8 bases, with 14 bases lying between them. Supplemented by reference TRBV11-3 and TRBJ2-1, the full variable domain reads EAGVVQSPRYKIIEKKQPVAFWCNPISGHNTLYWYLQNLGQGPELLIRYENEEAVDDSQLPKDRFSAERLKGVDSTLKIQPAELGDSAVYLCASSLARVADEQFFGPGTRLTVL.

The gene calls are TRBV6-5 and TRBJ1-2, with no clear D. The V gene's germline CDR1 is MNHEY and CDR2 SVGAGI. CDR3 length: 13 residues. Between the trimmed V and J ends, which lost 2 bases and 4 bases, there was a span of 8 bases. The CDR3 spells CASSYDQTYGYTF. DNA for the CDR3: TGTGCCAGCAGTTACGACCAGACCTATGGCTACACCTTC.

The chain combines TRBV25-1 with TRBJ1-2, with 7 bases aligning to TRBD1. J gave up 4 bases and V 10 bases, and 9 bases lay outside the gene matches. The V gene's germline CDR1 is MGHDK and CDR2 SYGVNS. The CDR3 extends over 13 amino acids. CDR3 residues: CATRETGTYGYTF. CDR3 in DNA: TGTGCCACCAGGGAGACAGGGACCTATGGCTACACCTTC.

Only a few counts were recorded for this clone. The CDR3 coding sequence is TGTGCCAGCAGCAGGCCGGGACAGGGTACGTTACTTCAAGGCTACACCTTC. It translates to CASSRPGQGTLLQGYTF. The chain links TRBV7-2 to TRBJ1-2; 9 nucleotides line up with TRBD1. This CDR3 is built from 17 residues. Germline CDR1 SGHTA, CDR2 FQGNSA. Trimming at V came to 5 bases and at J to 8 bases, leaving 18 bases not matched to a gene.

The V and J genes are TRBV30 and TRBJ1-6, with 7 bases aligning to TRBD1. With V trimmed by 3 bases and J by 1 base, 3 bases remained unmatched. Germline V lookup: CDR1 GTSNPN, CDR2 SVGIG (reference sequence). The CDR3 is 15 residues long. Written as DNA, the CDR3 is TGTGCCTGGAGACAGGGGTGGTCCTATAATTCACCCCTCCACTTT. Protein product: CAWRQGWSYNSPLHF.

This clone was seen a handful of times. The chain is built from TRBV11-2 and TRBJ2-1; no definite D call. V lost 6 bases and J 4 bases, leaving 7 bases between the germline ends. CDR3 length: 12 residues. Germline CDR1 and CDR2: SGHAT and FQNNGV. The chain's CDR3 is CASSRAYNEQFF. The CDR3 bases are TGTGCCAGCAGTCGGGCGTACAATGAGCAGTTCTTC.

This chain joins TRBV11-1 and TRBJ1-1; D not certain. V was clipped by 1 base and J by 3 bases, with 6 bases between them. The CDR3 runs to 13 residues. CDR1 and CDR2 from the germline V gene are SGHAT and FQDESV (reference sequence). CDR3 sequence reads: CASSLVPDTEAFF. CDR3 coding DNA: TGTGCCAGCAGCTTAGTACCCGACACTGAAGCTTTCTTT. The whole variable domain, filled in from reference TRBV11-1 and TRBJ1-1, reads EAEVAQSPRYKITEKSQAVAFWCDPISGHATLYWYRQILGQGPELLVQFQDESVVDDSQLPKDRFSAERLKGVDSTLKIQPAELGDSAMYLCASSLVPDTEAFFGQGTRLTVV.

The CDR3 reads CASSFYWDSQETQYF. The CDR3 DNA follows: TGTGCCAGCAGCTTCTACTGGGACAGCCAAGAGACCCAGTACTTC. The chain has TRBV7-9 and TRBJ2-5; 7 bases line up with TRBD1. The CDR3 has 15 residues. V lost 3 bases and J lost 1; bases outside the gene matches: 5. Germline V gene data show CDR1 as SEHNR and CDR2 as FQNEAQ (reference sequence).

In this sample, this clone turned up a few times. The chain couples TRBV4-1 to TRBJ1-5, with D possibly being TRBD1 (5 bases). Per germline, CDR1 MGHRA and CDR2 YSYEKL. Between the trimmed V and J ends, which lost 1 base and 6 bases, there was a span of 13 bases. The CDR3 covers 15 residues. The CDR3 sequence: CASSQAGAAGQPQHF. In DNA form, the CDR3 reads TGCGCCAGCAGCCAAGCCGGGGCCGCGGGTCAGCCCCAGCATTTT.

The chain links TRBV10-3 to TRBJ2-1; 7 bases are shared with TRBD1. The germline gives CDR1 ENHRY, CDR2 SYGVKD. The CDR3 totals 16 residues. The J segment lost 3 bases and the V segment lost 3 bases, leaving 8 bases of the junction unmatched. The CDR3 protein is CAISDPDRTYYNEQFF. The CDR3 nucleotides are TGTGCCATCAGTGATCCGGACAGGACTTACTACAATGAGCAGTTCTTC.

The V gene is TRBV10-3, the J gene TRBJ2-2; a possible D gene is TRBD1 (5 bases). In germline, CDR1 is ENHRY, CDR2 SYGVKD. The CDR3 is 12 residues long. V was cut by 7 bases and J by 6 bases, with 9 bases left in between. DNA for the CDR3: TGTGCCATCAAGGGGTTGGCCGGGGAGCTGTTTTTT. This translates into CAIKGLAGELFF.

This chain uses TRBV5-4 with TRBJ1-1; D not resolved. In germline, CDR1 is SGHNT, CDR2 YYREEE (reference sequence). The CDR3 spans 13 residues. V gave up 4 bases and J gave up 10 bases, with 17 bases separating them. This chain's CDR3 is CASSTRPDLGAFF. DNA of the CDR3: TGTGCCAGCAGCACCCGGCCCGACCTGGGAGCTTTCTTT.

The chain joins TRBV28 to TRBJ2-7; D is possibly TRBD1 (5 bases). Germline values: CDR1 MDHEN, CDR2 SYDVKM. The CDR3 is made up of 15 amino acids. Deletions cut 1 base from V and 2 bases from J, with 12 bases between. CDR3 DNA sequence: TGTGCCAGCAGTTTATCGATCAGGACAACCTACGAGCAGTACTTC. The encoded protein is CASSLSIRTTYEQYF.

The genes are TRBV5-1 and TRBJ1-1; D not resolved. The V gene lost 2 bases and the J gene lost 1 base, with 21 bases spanning the gap. CDR3 length: 18 residues. CDR1 SGHRS and CDR2 YFSETQ come from the germline V gene. CDR3 region: CASSFTERRESSNTEAFF. The CDR3 coding sequence is TGCGCCAGCAGCTTTACTGAACGGAGGGAATCCTCGAACACTGAAGCTTTCTTT.

The chain combines TRBV12-2 with TRBJ1-5; no DNA check was done on the table's D call, TRBD1. TRBV12-2 is labeled a pseudogene. This CDR3 has 17 residues. The CDR3 coding sequence is TGTGCAAGTCGTCCTCAAGGTCACAGGGGGTCAGATCAGCCCCAGCATTTT. Protein product: CASRPQGHRGSDQPQHF.

This clone was recorded once. The chain recombines TRBV27 with TRBJ2-5; 8 bases line up with TRBD2. V lost 4 bases to trimming and J lost 5 bases; unmatched junction nucleotides: 6. The CDR3 consists of 14 residues. CDR1 and CDR2 (germline): MNHEY, SMNVEV (reference sequence). The CDR3: CASSSRGGGETQYF. The CDR3 nucleotides are TGTGCCAGCAGTTCCCGTGGCGGGGGGGAGACCCAGTACTTC.

The chain combines TRBV30 with TRBJ2-7; D perhaps matches TRBD1 (6 bases). Between the trimmed V and J ends, which lost 3 bases and 2 bases, there was a span of 17 bases. Germline V gene lookup returns CDR1 GTSNPN and CDR2 SVGIG (reference sequence). The CDR3 runs 15 residues. CDR3 nucleotides: TGTGCCTGGAGAGGCTGGACAGTAAAAGCCTACGAGCAGTACTTC. Encoded protein: CAWRGWTVKAYEQYF.